The 8 T cell receptor beta chains below come from one sample, sequenced in a study of cytomegalovirus exposure and HLA in healthy donors. It was with 60 Vbeta and 13 Jbeta primers that the PCR ran. Assay: immunoSEQ multiplex PCR; the TCRdb copy retains only in-frame clones and omits some. The table shows 100,000 to 120,000 clones, with about 80% occurring only once. Sequencing was performed on PBMCs. All receptors come from a woman aged 25 to 39 in good health and CMV-seropositive.

This chain connects TRBV5-4 to TRBJ1-1; weak D call: TRBD1 (5 bases). CDR1 and CDR2 (germline): SGHNT, YYREEE (reference sequence). Trimming removed 7 bases from V and 1 base from J, with 14 bases in between. This CDR3 comprises 14 residues. The CDR3 nucleotides read TGTGCCAGCGCAAATCTGACAGCGAACACTGAAGCTTTCTTT. Translating it yields CASANLTANTEAFF.

This chain links TRBV19 with TRBJ2-2; tentatively, D is TRBD2 (5 bases). From germline, CDR1 is LNHDA and CDR2 SQIVND (reference sequence). Trimming left V 7 bases short and J 0 bases short, with 9 bases between. The CDR3 has 14 residues. This CDR3 is CASKIGANTGELFF. The CDR3 nucleotides are TGTGCCAGTAAGATCGGGGCGAACACCGGGGAGCTGTTTTTT.

The chain has TRBV30 and TRBJ2-7; TRBD2 might be the D (6 bases). Germline CDR1 is GTSNPN and CDR2 is SVGIG (reference sequence). The V end was cut by 0 bases, the J end by 6 bases, with 6 bases between. The CDR3 runs to 11 residues. CDR3 nucleotides: TGTGCCTGGAGTGTCGGGGGCGAGCAGTACTTC. It specifies CAWSVGGEQYF.

The chain carries TRBV7-2 and TRBJ1-1, with D possibly being TRBD1 (5 bases). Looked up from germline, CDR1 is SGHTA and CDR2 is FQGNSA. Trimming pared 4 bases from V and 0 bases from J, leaving 12 bases between. The CDR3 runs 15 residues. For the CDR3, the DNA is TGTGCCAGCAGCTCAGGATGGGGCATGAACACTGAAGCTTTCTTT. It codes for CASSSGWGMNTEAFF.

The rearrangement joins TRBV5-4 to TRBJ2-7, with D hard to call. Germline CDR1 is SGHNT and CDR2 is YYREEE (reference sequence). The CDR3 loop spans 14 amino acids. V was cut by 4 bases and J by 1 base, with 12 bases left in between. The CDR3 spells CASSVGQASYEQYF. The CDR3 DNA is TGTGCCAGCAGCGTAGGCCAGGCTTCCTACGAGCAGTACTTC.

This chain connects TRBV10-2 to TRBJ2-5, with 9 bases matching TRBD1. The CDR3 sequence is 15 residues long. J gave up 11 bases and V 5 bases, and 15 bases lay outside the gene matches. Germline V lookup: CDR1 WSHSY, CDR2 SAAADI. The chain's CDR3 is CASSSIDRGSYEQYF. The CDR3 DNA reads TGCGCCAGCAGTTCAATCGACAGGGGGTCGTATGAGCAGTACTTC.

The J gene is TRBJ2-3, the V gene TRBV28; D is unclear. Between the trimmed V and J ends, which lost 5 bases and 4 bases, there was a span of 7 bases. CDR3 length equals 12 residues. From germline, CDR1 is MDHEN and CDR2 SYDVKM. The CDR3 DNA reads TGTGCCAGCAGTAGTAAGCCAGATACGCAGTATTTT. This codes for CASSSKPDTQYF. Supplemented by reference TRBV28 and TRBJ2-3, the full variable domain reads DVKVTQSSRYLVKRTGEKVFLECVQDMDHENMFWYRQDPGLGLRLIYFSYDVKMKEKGDIPEGYSVSREKKERFSLILESASTNQTSMYLCASSSKPDTQYFGPGTRLTVL.

The rearrangement joins TRBV9 to TRBJ1-3; D is ambiguous. The CDR3 length is 12 residues. Germline V CDR1 and CDR2: SGDLS, YYNGEE. V gave up 4 bases and J gave up 0 bases, with 2 bases separating them. The CDR3 DNA sequence: TGTGCCAGCAGCCTCTCTGGAAACACCATATATTTT. This encodes CASSLSGNTIYF.